This TCR beta chain was found in a study of OX40 agonist ivuxolimab in advanced cancers. Sequenced by immunoSEQ multiplex PCR; TCRdb stores in-frame clones only, minus some. The sample lists roughly 70,000 clones; approximately 80% were seen once. The CDR3 is 16 residues long. CDR1 is SGHVS and CDR2 is FNYEAQ in the germline V gene. J gave up 10 bases and V 4 bases, and 16 bases lay outside the gene matches. The chain links TRBV7-6 to TRBJ2-1; the match to TRBD2 covers 7 bases. This TCR came from an adult with an advanced solid tumor such as melanoma, head and neck, liver or kidney cancer. The source material was CD4+ or CD8+ T cells sorted from blood, sampled in a trial of the OX40 agonist ivuxolimab. CDR3 nucleotides: TGTGCCAGCAGCTCGCTGCCACGACTAGCCCTTCTGGAGCAGTTCTTC. Its protein product is CASSSLPRLALLEQFF.